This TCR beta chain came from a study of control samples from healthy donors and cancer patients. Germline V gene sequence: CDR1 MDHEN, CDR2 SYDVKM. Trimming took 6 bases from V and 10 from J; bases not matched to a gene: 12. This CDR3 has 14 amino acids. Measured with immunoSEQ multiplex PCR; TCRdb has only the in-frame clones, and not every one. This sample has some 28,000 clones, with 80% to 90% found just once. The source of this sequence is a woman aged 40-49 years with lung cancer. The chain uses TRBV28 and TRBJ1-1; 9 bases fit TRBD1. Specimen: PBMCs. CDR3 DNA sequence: TGTGCCAGCAGAACTTACGATCGGACAGGGGTAGCTTTCTTT. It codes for CASRTYDRTGVAFF.